This T cell receptor beta chain derives from a study of regulatory T cells in long-lasting Graves disease. General observations from the study: Preferential use of TRBV28, TRBJ1-2 and TRBJ2-5 was seen in persistent disease.

Both iRepertoire HTBI primers and Arm-PCR of CDR3 regions were used to build the TCR beta libraries. TCRdb reprocessed the multiplex PCR reads via MiXCR and lists one record per CDR3 protein. The sample holds about 420,000 distinct CDR3 sequences, around 15% seen once. The time point is: newly diagnosed GD, antithyroid drugs for less than 3 months. With RNA extracted from PBMCs as input, the TCR library was made. The CDR3 length is 13 residues. Trimming took off 3 bases at V and 4 bases at J, with 9 bases between the two ends. In germline, CDR1 is MDHEN, CDR2 SYDVKM. This clonotype was observed at least ten times. Its antigen is currently unknown. This sample also appeared in a second study, on T cells in Graves' hyperthyroidism and ophthalmopathy. From that paper: With the HTBI primer set, the TCR CDR3 went through a first round of RT-PCR.

This specimen was peripheral blood mononuclear cells (PBMCs), taken at new diagnosis, from a patient treated with antithyroid drugs. This TCR came from a woman aged 18-35 years with Graves disease. The rearrangement links TRBV28 to TRBJ1-2, with D tentatively TRBD1 (5 bases). CDR3 DNA sequence: TGTGCCAGCAGTTTTTCGGACATCTATGGCTACACCTTC. It specifies CASSFSDIYGYTF.